A selection of T cell receptor beta chains follows, all from one sample in a study of radiotherapy plus CTLA-4 blockade in lung cancer. Sequencing used immunoSEQ multiplex PCR; TCRdb keeps in-frame clones, though not all of them. The table records around 120,000 clones, about 77% of them present only once. Material: peripheral blood, obtained from a patient treated with radiotherapy plus ipilimumab. These receptors all stem from a human donor with non-small cell lung cancer who had a partial response to radiotherapy plus ipilimumab. The CDR3 runs from the conserved cysteine through the conserved F or W. The D gene is left open where the match is weak. The size of a clone is reported for some rows only, either as once, few or many, or as a class for expanded clones.

-,TRBJ2-5,TRBV4-3,TRBD1,CASSRGTGGQETQYF,TGCGCCAGCAGCCGTGGGACAGGCGGTCAAGAGACCCAGTACTTC
few,TRBJ1-3,TRBV6-5,TRBD1,CASSYSDRAGNTIYF,TGTGCCAGCAGTTATTCGGACAGGGCTGGAAACACCATATATTTT
-,TRBJ1-5,TRBV27,-,CASSLGDQPQHF,TGTGCCAGCAGCCTAGGAGATCAGCCCCAGCATTTT
-,TRBJ1-5,TRBV28,-,CASTERGPYSNQPQHF,TGTGCCAGCACCGAGCGGGGGCCCTATAGCAATCAGCCCCAGCATTTT
once,TRBJ2-5,TRBV2,-,CASSQGHRQETQYF,TGTGCCAGCAGTCAGGGACATCGCCAAGAGACCCAGTACTTC
-,TRBJ2-2,TRBV27,-,CASSLRNTGELFF,TGTGCCAGCAGTCTGAGGAACACCGGGGAGCTGTTTTTT
-,TRBJ2-7,TRBV19,-,CVSSIGGNDEQYF,TGTGTCAGTAGTATAGGCGGGAATGACGAGCAGTACTTC
few,TRBJ2-6,TRBV28,-,CASSLRGSGANVLTF,TGTGCCAGCAGTTTAAGGGGCTCTGGGGCCAACGTCCTGACTTTC
-,TRBJ1-1,TRBV27,TRBD1,CASSFGQANTEAFF,TGTGCCAGCAGTTTCGGACAGGCGAACACTGAAGCTTTCTTT
-,TRBJ2-1,TRBV27,TRBD2,CASSLKAGFNEQFF,TGTGCCAGCAGTTTAAAAGCGGGATTCAATGAGCAGTTCTTC
few,TRBJ2-3,TRBV27,TRBD2,CASSFAGGPSTDTQYF,TGTGCCAGCAGCTTTGCGGGAGGTCCTAGCACAGATACGCAGTATTTT
few,TRBJ2-1,TRBV7-9,-,CASSLLRLASGNEQFF,TGTGCCAGCAGCTTACTTCGGCTAGCGTCGGGCAATGAGCAGTTCTTC
-,TRBJ2-7,TRBV5-4,TRBD1,CASSTPGQRFGEQYF,TGTGCCAGCAGCACACCGGGACAGAGATTCGGCGAGCAGTACTTC
-,TRBJ1-5,TRBV10-1,-,CASSEPIGLISSNQPQHF,TGCGCCAGCAGTGAGCCGATCGGTCTAATTTCTAGCAATCAGCCCCAGCATTTT
-,TRBJ2-1,TRBV7-8,TRBD1,CASSLNRGYNEQFF,TGTGCCAGCAGCTTAAACAGGGGATACAATGAGCAGTTCTTC
few,TRBJ1-4,TRBV19,TRBD1,CASSGLGQGAREKLFF,TGTGCCAGTAGTGGTTTGGGACAGGGGGCGCGTGAAAAACTGTTTTTT
-,TRBJ2-5,TRBV19,-,CASTSRETQYF,TGTGCCAGTACTTCCCGAGAGACCCAGTACTTC
-,TRBJ2-5,TRBV7-2,-,CASSPAPGGTQETQYF,TGTGCCAGCAGCCCCGCCCCCGGCGGAACCCAAGAGACCCAGTACTTC
few,TRBJ2-3,TRBV5-6,TRBD2,CASSLLAGTRPTDTDTQYF,TGTGCCAGCAGCTTACTAGCGGGAACACGCCCAACGGACACAGATACGCAGTATTTT
-,TRBJ2-2,TRBV15,-,CATSSRGRNTGELFF,TGTGCCACCAGCAGCAGGGGACGCAACACCGGGGAGCTGTTTTTT
-,TRBJ2-3,TRBV28,-,CASRRGSTDTQYF,TGTGCCAGCAGAAGGGGGAGCACAGATACGCAGTATTTT
-,TRBJ1-3,TRBV25-1,TRBD1,CASSDLTGAPSGNTIYF,TGTGCCAGCAGTGACCTGACAGGGGCTCCCTCTGGAAACACCATATATTTT
-,TRBJ2-7,TRBV11-2,-,CASSPPRTLLHEQYF,TGTGCCAGCAGCCCCCCCCGGACACTTCTCCACGAGCAGTACTTC
-,TRBJ2-3,TRBV6-1,TRBD2,CASSMTSGSADTQYF,TGTGCCAGCTCCATGACTAGCGGGAGCGCAGATACGCAGTATTTT
-,TRBJ2-1,TRBV28,TRBD1,CASSSHPGQGANNEQFF,TGTGCCAGCAGTTCACATCCGGGACAGGGGGCGAACAATGAGCAGTTCTTC
-,TRBJ1-2,TRBV4-1,-,CASTPSLTGSNYGYTF,TGCGCCAGCACCCCCTCCCTGACAGGAAGTAACTATGGCTACACCTTC
-,TRBJ2-1,TRBV19,-,CASSTFSDQYNEQFF,TGTGCCAGTAGCACTTTCAGCGACCAATACAATGAGCAGTTCTTC